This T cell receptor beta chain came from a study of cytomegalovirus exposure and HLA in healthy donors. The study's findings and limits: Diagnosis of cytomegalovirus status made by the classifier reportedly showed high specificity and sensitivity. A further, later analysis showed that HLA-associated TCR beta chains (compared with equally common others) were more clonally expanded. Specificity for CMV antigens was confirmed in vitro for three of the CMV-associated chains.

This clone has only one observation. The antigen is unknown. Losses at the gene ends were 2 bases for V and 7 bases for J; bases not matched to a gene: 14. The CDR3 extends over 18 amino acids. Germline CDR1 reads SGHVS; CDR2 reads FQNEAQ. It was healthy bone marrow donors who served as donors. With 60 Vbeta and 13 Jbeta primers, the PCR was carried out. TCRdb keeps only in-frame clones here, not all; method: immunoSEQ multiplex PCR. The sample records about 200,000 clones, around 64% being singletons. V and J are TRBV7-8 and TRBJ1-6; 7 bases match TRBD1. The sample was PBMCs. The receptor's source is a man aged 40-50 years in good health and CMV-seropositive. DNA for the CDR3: TGTGCCAGCAGCTTAACGGATGGTGGGGGACAGCTCAATTCACCCCTCCACTTT. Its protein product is CASSLTDGGGQLNSPLHF. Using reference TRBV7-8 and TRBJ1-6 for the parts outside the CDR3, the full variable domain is GAGVSQSPRYKVAKRGQDVALRCDPISGHVSLFWYQQALGQGPEFLTYFQNEAQLDKSGLPSDRFFAERPEGSVSTLKIQRTQQEDSAVYLCASSLTDGGGQLNSPLHFGNGTRLTVT.